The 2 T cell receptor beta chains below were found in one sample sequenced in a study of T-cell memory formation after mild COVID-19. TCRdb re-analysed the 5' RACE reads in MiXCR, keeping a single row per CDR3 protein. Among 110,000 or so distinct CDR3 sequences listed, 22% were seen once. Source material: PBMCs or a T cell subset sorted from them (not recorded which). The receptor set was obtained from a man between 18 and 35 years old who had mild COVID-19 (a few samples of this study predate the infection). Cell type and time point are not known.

CDR3 region: CASSVWDTDTQYF. Here the CDR3 DNA reads TGTGCCAGCAGCGTATGGGATACAGATACGCAGTATTTT. This chain uses TRBV9 with TRBJ2-3, with no clear D. The germline V and J ends were trimmed by 1 base and 3 bases, with 6 bases remaining between them. Germline lookup yields CDR1 SGDLS and CDR2 YYNGEE. CDR3 size: 13 residues.

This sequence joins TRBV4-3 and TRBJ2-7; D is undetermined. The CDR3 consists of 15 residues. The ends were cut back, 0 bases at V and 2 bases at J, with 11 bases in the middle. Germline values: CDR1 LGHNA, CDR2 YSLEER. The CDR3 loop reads CASSQDLGVTYEQYV. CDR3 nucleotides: TGCGCCAGCAGCCAAGACCTTGGGGTAACCTACGAGCAGTACGTC.